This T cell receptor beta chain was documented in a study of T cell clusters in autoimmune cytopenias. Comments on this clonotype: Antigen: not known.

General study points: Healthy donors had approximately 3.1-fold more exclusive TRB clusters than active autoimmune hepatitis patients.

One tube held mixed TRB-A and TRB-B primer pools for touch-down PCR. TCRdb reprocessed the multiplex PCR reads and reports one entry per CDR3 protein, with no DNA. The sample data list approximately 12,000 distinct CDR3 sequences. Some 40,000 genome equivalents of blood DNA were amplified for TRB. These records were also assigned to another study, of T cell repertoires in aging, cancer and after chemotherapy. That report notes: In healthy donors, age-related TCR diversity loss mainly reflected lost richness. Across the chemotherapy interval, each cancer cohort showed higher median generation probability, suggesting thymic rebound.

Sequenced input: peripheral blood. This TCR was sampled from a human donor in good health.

CDR3 sequence reads: CASSPPSITPGTEAFF. V usage is TRBV18 and J usage is TRBJ1-1; TCRdb's D call, TRBD1, is unchecked because there is no DNA. Germline CDR1 is KGHSH and CDR2 is LQKENI. CDR3 length: 16 residues.